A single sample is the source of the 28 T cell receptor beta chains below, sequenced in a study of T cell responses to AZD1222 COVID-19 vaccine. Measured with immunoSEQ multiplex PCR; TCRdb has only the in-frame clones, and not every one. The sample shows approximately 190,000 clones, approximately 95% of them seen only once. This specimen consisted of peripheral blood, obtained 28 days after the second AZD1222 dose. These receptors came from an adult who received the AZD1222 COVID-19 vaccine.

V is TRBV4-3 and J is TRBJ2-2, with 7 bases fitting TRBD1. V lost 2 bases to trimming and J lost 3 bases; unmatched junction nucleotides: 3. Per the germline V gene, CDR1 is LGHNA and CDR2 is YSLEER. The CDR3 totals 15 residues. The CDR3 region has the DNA TGCGCCAGCAGCCAACATGACAGGGACACCGGGGAGCTGTTTTTT. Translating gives CASSQHDRDTGELFF.

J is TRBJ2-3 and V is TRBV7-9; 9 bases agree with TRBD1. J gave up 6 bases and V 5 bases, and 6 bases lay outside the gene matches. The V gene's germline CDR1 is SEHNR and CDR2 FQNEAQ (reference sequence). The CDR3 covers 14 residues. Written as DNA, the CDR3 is TGTGCCAGCAGCCCGGGACAGGGCCGGGATACGCAGTATTTT. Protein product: CASSPGQGRDTQYF.

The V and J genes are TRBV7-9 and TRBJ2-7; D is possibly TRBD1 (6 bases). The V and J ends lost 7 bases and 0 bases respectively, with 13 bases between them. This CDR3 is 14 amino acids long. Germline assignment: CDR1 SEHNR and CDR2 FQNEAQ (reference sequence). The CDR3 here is CASNRQESSYEQYF. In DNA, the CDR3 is TGTGCCAGCAACCGACAGGAAAGCTCCTACGAGCAGTACTTC. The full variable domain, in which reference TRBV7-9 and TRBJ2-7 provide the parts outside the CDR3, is DTGVSQNPRHKITKRGQNVTFRCDPISEHNRLYWYRQTLGQGPEFLTYFQNEAQLEKSRLLSDRFSAERPKGSFSTLEIQRTEQGDSAMYLCASNRQESSYEQYFGPGTRLTVT.

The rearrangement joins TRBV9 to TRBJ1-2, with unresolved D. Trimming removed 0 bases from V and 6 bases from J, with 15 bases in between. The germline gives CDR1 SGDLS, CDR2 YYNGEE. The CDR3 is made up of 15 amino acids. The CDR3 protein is CASSVAPRAGHGYTF. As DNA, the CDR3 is TGTGCCAGCAGCGTAGCGCCCCGGGCTGGCCATGGCTACACCTTC.

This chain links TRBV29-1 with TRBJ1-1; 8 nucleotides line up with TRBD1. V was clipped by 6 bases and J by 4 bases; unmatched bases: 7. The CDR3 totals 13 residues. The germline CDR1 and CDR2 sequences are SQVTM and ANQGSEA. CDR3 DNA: TGCAGCGTCGTCGGACAGGGAGGCACTGAAGCTTTCTTT. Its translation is CSVVGQGGTEAFF.

DNA of the CDR3: TGTGCCAGCAGTGAAAGATTCCTACGGGGATCAAACACTGAAGCTTTCTTT. Its translation: CASSERFLRGSNTEAFF. The chain has TRBV25-1 and TRBJ1-1; no clear D gene. CDR1 MGHDK and CDR2 SYGVNS come from the germline V gene. This CDR3 comprises 17 residues. The V and J ends lost 2 bases and 2 bases respectively, with 18 bases between them.

CDR3 sequence reads: CASSLNDQRNHSKNIQYF. The CDR3 coding sequence is TGTGCCAGCAGCTTAAATGATCAGAGAAACCATTCCAAAAACATTCAGTACTTC. The V and J genes are TRBV7-3 and TRBJ2-4; no clear D. Germline values: CDR1 SGHTA, CDR2 FQGTGA. V lost 1 base and J lost 2, with 18 bases in between. This CDR3 contains 18 residues. The entire variable domain, with the rest obtained from reference TRBV7-3 and TRBJ2-4, is as follows: GAGVSQTPSNKVTEKGKYVELRCDPISGHTALYWYRQSLGQGPEFLIYFQGTGAADDSGLPNDRFFAVRPEGSVSTLKIQRTERGDSAVYLCASSLNDQRNHSKNIQYFGAGTRLSVL.

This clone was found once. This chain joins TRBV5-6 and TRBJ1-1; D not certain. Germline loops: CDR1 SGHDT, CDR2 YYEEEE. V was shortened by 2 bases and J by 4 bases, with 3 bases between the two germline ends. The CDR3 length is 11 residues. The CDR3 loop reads CASSFGTEAFF. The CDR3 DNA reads TGTGCCAGCAGCTTTGGCACTGAAGCTTTCTTT.

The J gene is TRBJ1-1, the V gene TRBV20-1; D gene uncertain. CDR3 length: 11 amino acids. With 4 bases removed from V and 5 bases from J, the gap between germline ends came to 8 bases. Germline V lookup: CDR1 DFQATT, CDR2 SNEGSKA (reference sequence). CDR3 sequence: CSATTGTEAFF. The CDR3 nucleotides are TGCAGTGCTACCACGGGGACTGAAGCTTTCTTT.

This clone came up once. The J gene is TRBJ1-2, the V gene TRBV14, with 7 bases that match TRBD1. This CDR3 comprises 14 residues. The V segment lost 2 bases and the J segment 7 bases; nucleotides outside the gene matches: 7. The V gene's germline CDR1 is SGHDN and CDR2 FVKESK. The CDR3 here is CASSQQGQYGGYTF. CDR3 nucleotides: TGTGCCAGCAGCCAACAGGGACAGTATGGTGGCTACACCTTC.

The chain's CDR3 is CASSLDGAGATGELFF. The DNA of the CDR3 is TGCGCCAGCAGCTTGGATGGGGCAGGGGCCACCGGGGAGCTGTTTTTT. The J gene is TRBJ2-2, the V gene TRBV5-1; possibly TRBD1 for D (6 bases). Trimming pared 0 bases from V and 4 bases from J, leaving 13 bases between. There are 16 residues in the CDR3. Germline V lookup: CDR1 SGHRS, CDR2 YFSETQ.

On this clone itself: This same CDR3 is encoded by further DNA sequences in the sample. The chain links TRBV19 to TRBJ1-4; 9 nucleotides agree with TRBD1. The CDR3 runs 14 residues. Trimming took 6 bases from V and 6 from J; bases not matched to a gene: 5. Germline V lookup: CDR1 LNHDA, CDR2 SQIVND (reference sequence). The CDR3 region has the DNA TGTGCCAGTAGCCCGGGACAGGGTGATGAAAAACTGTTTTTT. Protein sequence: CASSPGQGDEKLFF.

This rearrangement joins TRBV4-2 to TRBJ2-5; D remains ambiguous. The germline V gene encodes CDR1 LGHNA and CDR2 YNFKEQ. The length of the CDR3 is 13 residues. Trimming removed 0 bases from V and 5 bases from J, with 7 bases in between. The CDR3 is CASSQDIRETQYF. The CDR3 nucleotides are TGTGCCAGCAGCCAAGATATCCGGGAGACCCAGTACTTC.

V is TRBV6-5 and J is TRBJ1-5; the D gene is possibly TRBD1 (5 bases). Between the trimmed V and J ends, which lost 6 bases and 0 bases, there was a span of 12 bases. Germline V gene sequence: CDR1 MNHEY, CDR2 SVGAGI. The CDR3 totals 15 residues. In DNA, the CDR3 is TGTGCCAGCAGCCCGACAGTTTATAGCAATCAGCCCCAGCATTTT. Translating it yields CASSPTVYSNQPQHF.

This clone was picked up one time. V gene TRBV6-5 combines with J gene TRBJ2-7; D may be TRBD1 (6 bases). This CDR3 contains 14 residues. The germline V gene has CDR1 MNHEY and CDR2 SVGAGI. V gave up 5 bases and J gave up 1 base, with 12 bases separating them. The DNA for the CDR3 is TGTGCCAGCAGTAACAGGGTCGAGTCCTACGAGCAGTACTTC. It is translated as CASSNRVESYEQYF.

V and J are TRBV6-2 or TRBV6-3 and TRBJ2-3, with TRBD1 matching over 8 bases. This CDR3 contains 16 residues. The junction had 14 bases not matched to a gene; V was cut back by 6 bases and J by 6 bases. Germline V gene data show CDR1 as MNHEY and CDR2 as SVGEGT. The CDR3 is CASSHGQDRVTDTQYF. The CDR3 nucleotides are TGTGCCAGCAGCCACGGCCAGGACAGGGTAACGGATACGCAGTATTTT.

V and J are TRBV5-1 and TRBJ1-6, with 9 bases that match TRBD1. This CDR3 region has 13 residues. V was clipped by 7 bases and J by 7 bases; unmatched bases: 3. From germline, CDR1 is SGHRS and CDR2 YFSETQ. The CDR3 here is CASGDRDNSPLHF. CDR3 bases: TGCGCCAGCGGGGACAGGGACAATTCACCCCTCCACTTT.

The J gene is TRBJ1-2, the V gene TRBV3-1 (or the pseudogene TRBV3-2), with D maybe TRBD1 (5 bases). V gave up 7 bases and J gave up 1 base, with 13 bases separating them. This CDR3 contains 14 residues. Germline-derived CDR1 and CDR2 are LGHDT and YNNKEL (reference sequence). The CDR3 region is CASTKMGGNYGYTF. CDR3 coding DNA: TGTGCCAGCACTAAGATGGGGGGTAACTATGGCTACACCTTC.

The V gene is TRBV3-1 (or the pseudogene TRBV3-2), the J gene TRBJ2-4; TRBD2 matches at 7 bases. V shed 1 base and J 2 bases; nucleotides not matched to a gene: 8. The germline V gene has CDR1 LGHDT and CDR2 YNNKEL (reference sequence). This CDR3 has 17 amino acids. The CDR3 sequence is CASSQVGQGGTKNIQYF. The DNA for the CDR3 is TGTGCCAGCAGCCAAGTCGGGCAGGGAGGGACCAAAAACATTCAGTACTTC.

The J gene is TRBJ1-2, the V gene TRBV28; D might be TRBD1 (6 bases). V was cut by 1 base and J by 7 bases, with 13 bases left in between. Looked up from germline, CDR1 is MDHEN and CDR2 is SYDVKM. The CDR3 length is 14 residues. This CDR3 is CASSLFPEGVGYTF. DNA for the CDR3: TGTGCCAGCAGTTTATTCCCCGAGGGGGTTGGCTACACCTTC.

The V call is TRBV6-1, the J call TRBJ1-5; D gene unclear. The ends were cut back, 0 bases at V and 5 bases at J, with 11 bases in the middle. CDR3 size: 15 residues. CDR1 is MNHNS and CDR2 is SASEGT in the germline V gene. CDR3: CASSEADGAYQPQHF. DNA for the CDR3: TGTGCCAGCAGTGAAGCCGACGGCGCCTATCAGCCCCAGCATTTT.

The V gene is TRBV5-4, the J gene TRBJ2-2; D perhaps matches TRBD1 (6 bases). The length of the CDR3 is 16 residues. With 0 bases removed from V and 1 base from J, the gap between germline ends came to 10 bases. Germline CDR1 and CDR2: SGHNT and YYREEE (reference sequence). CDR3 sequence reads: CASSLAGVQNTGELFF. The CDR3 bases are TGTGCCAGCAGCTTGGCAGGGGTACAGAACACCGGGGAGCTGTTTTTT.

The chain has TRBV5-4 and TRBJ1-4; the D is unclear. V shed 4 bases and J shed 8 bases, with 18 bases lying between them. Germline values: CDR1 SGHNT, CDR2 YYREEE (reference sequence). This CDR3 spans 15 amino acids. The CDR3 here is CASSPGGEAWEKLFF. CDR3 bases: TGTGCCAGCAGCCCCGGCGGGGAGGCTTGGGAAAAACTGTTTTTT.

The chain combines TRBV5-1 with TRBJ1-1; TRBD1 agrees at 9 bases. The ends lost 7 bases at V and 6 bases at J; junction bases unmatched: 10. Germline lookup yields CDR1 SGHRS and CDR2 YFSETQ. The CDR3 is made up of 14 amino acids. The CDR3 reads CASHGQGSMAEAFF. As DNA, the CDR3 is TGCGCCAGCCACGGACAGGGGAGTATGGCTGAAGCTTTCTTT.

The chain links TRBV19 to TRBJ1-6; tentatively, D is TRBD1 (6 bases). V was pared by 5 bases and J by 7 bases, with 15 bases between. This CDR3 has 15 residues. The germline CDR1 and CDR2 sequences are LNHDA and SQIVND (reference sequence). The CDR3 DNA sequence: TGTGCCAGTAGTTTTGGGCAGGGGAAAAATTCACCCCTCCACTTT. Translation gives CASSFGQGKNSPLHF.

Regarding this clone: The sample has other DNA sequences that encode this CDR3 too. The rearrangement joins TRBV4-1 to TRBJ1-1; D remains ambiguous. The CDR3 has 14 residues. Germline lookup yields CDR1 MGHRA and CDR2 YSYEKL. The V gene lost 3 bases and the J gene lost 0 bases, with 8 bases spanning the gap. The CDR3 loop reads CASSQNRVNTEAFF. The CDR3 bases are TGCGCCAGCAGCCAGAATCGAGTGAACACTGAAGCTTTCTTT.

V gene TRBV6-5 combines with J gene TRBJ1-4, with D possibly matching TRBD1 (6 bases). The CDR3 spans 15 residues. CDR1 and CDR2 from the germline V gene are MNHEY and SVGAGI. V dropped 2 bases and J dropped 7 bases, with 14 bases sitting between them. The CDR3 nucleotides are TGTGCCAGCAGTTACACCACAGGAGGGGGTGAAAAACTGTTTTTT. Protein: CASSYTTGGGEKLFF.

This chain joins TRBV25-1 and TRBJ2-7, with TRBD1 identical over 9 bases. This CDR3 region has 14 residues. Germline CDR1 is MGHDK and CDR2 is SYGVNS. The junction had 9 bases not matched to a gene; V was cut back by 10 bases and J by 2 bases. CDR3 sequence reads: CATQGRTGAYEQYF. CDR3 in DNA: TGTGCCACCCAGGGGAGGACAGGGGCCTACGAGCAGTACTTC.